Following are 20 T cell receptor beta chains from one sample sequenced in a study of spatial heterogeneity in lung cancer. Time point described: sample taken at primary tumor resection. Tumor, nontumor lung or frozen PBMC supplied whole RNA, sequenced without sorting. TCRdb re-called the 5' RACE reads through MiXCR, storing one row per CDR3 protein. The sample contains thousands of distinct CDR3 sequences, 15% to 20% of which appear only once. Source: normal lung tissue next to the tumor, taken at surgery. The receptors were sampled from a male donor with early-stage non-small cell lung cancer.

Details on this clonotype: With a much larger clone just one base away, this may be a read error. The size of this beta chain means little, since it is a stray read in a library made for alpha chains. The J gene is TRBJ1-1, the V gene TRBV7-8; D gene ambiguous. The V end lost 2 bases, the J end lost 1 base, and 11 bases lay between the germline ends. The CDR3 runs to 15 residues. Germline CDR1 is SGHVS and CDR2 is FQNEAQ. The CDR3 is CASSLMAAPNTEAFF. In DNA, the CDR3 is TGTGCCAGCAGCTTAATGGCAGCCCCGAACACTGAAGCTTTCTTT.

Within the sample, this clonotype is medium-sized (0.01 to 0.1%). In a library made to pick up alpha chains, this beta chain is a stray read with a size that means little. This chain links TRBV29-1 with TRBJ1-4; maybe TRBD1 (5 bases). Germline CDR1 SQVTM, CDR2 ANQGSEA. The V and J ends lost 3 bases and 8 bases respectively, with 19 bases between them. The length of the CDR3 is 15 residues. The CDR3 region is CSVEGGRGRDEKLFF. The CDR3 region has the DNA TGCAGCGTTGAGGGGGGTCGTGGGCGCGACGAAAAACTGTTTTTT.

By frequency in the sample, this clonotype is medium-sized. This beta chain represents an off-target read in a library built for alpha chains; its size is of limited meaning. The chain combines TRBV12-3 or TRBV12-4 with TRBJ1-1, with D maybe TRBD1 (5 bases). V lost 2 bases to trimming and J lost 4 bases, with 11 bases between them. CDR3 length: 14 amino acids. CDR3 protein: CASSLRYGATEAFF. The CDR3 DNA sequence: TGTGCCAGCAGTTTACGTTATGGGGCCACTGAAGCTTTCTTT.

In its sample, this clonotype is medium-sized. Since it is a stray read in a library aimed at alpha chains, this beta chain has a size that is not meaningful. The chain employs TRBV20-1 and TRBJ2-1; D gene uncertain. The CDR3 runs 12 residues. From germline, CDR1 is DFQATT and CDR2 SNEGSKA (reference sequence). The germline V and J ends were trimmed by 7 bases and 1 base, with 8 bases remaining between them. As DNA, the CDR3 is TGCAGTGAAGAAATTTCCTACAATGAGCAGTTCTTC. This gives the protein CSEEISYNEQFF.

This clonotype has ten or more counts. This beta chain turned up in a library designed for alpha chains; as an off-target read, its abundance says little. The chain joins TRBV20-1 to TRBJ1-5; D perhaps matches TRBD1 (6 bases). This CDR3 contains 14 residues. The V gene lost 5 bases and the J gene lost 4 bases, with 15 bases spanning the gap. Looked up from germline, CDR1 is DFQATT and CDR2 is SNEGSKA (reference sequence). The CDR3 protein is CSASSGVGNQPQHF. Written as DNA, the CDR3 is TGCAGTGCTTCGTCAGGGGTGGGGAATCAGCCCCAGCATTTT.

This clonotype is classed as medium-sized. Because this beta chain is a stray read in a library intended to capture alpha chains, its abundance should not be given much weight. This chain connects TRBV6-5 to TRBJ2-5; 7 bases fit TRBD1. This CDR3 has 16 amino acids. CDR1 and CDR2 (germline): MNHEY, SVGAGI. V shed 6 bases and J 1 base; nucleotides not matched to a gene: 11. The CDR3 nucleotides are TGTGCCAGCAGGCAACAGGGGTTAACCTCCCAAGAGACCCAGTACTTC. Encoded protein: CASRQQGLTSQETQYF.

In the case of this clonotype: The library was built for alpha chains, so this beta chain is an off-target read and its size means little. The chain is built from TRBV11-1 and TRBJ2-3, with TRBD2 matching over 8 bases. Germline-derived CDR1 and CDR2 are SGHAT and FQDESV (reference sequence). J was trimmed by 1 base and V by 4 bases; bases with no gene match: 1. The CDR3 contains 14 residues. CDR3 loop: CASSSTSGTDTQYF. As DNA, the CDR3 is TGTGCCAGCAGCTCGACTAGCGGCACAGATACGCAGTATTTT.

By proportion, this clonotype is medium-sized. This beta chain is an unintended read in a library built for alpha chains; its size means little. This chain joins TRBV12-3 or TRBV12-4 and TRBJ2-7; perhaps TRBD1 as D (6 bases). The V and J ends lost 5 bases and 5 bases respectively, with 10 bases between them. This CDR3 has 12 amino acids. CDR3 in DNA: TGTGCCAGCAGTCAGGGGCCCCACGAGCAGTACGTC. This codes for CASSQGPHEQYV.

By share of the sample, this clonotype is medium-sized. In a library made to pick up alpha chains, this beta chain is a stray read with a size that means little. The J gene is TRBJ2-3, the V gene TRBV28; TRBD1 matches at 9 bases. Per the germline V gene, CDR1 is MDHEN and CDR2 is SYDVKM. V shed 11 bases, J shed 2 bases, and the junction held 5 bases outside the gene matches. The CDR3 spans 13 residues. For the CDR3, the DNA is TGTGCCGGGGGGACAGGGAACACAGATACGCAGTATTTT. As protein: CAGGTGNTDTQYF.

Note on this clonotype: This beta chain is an off-target read within a library intended for alpha chains, so its frequency means little. The chain joins TRBV6-5 to TRBJ2-3; the match to TRBD2 covers 12 bases. Per the germline V gene, CDR1 is MNHEY and CDR2 is SVGAGI. The CDR3 covers 15 residues. Trimming took 6 bases from V and 8 from J; bases not matched to a gene: 9. The CDR3 is CASRVTSGRWVTQYF. The CDR3 DNA reads TGTGCCAGCAGGGTGACTAGCGGGAGATGGGTTACGCAGTATTTT.

By frequency in the sample, this clonotype is medium-sized (0.01 to 0.1%). Within a library made for alpha chains, this beta chain is off target, and its count is uninformative. The chain links TRBV6-5 to TRBJ2-1; 13 bases align to TRBD2. The CDR3 has 16 residues. From germline, CDR1 is MNHEY and CDR2 SVGAGI. The junction had 2 bases not matched to a gene; V was cut back by 0 bases and J by 6 bases. CDR3 loop: CASSYSGLAGANEQFF. CDR3 nucleotide sequence: TGTGCCAGCAGTTACTCCGGACTAGCGGGAGCCAATGAGCAGTTCTTC.

By share, this clonotype counts as hyperexpanded (1% or more). Since the library was made to target alpha chains, this beta chain is a stray read and its abundance is not meaningful. DNA for the CDR3: TGTGCCAGCAGACAGGGGGTCCACGAGCAGTACGTC. Protein sequence: CASRQGVHEQYV. The rearrangement joins TRBV25-1 to TRBJ2-7; 8 bases are shared with TRBD1. Trimming took 6 bases from V and 5 from J; bases not matched to a gene: 3. The CDR3 is 12 amino acids. Germline loops: CDR1 MGHDK, CDR2 SYGVNS.

This clonotype was seen at least ten times. The library was prepared for alpha chains; this beta chain is a stray read, so its frequency means little. This rearrangement joins TRBV20-1 to TRBJ2-5; possibly TRBD1 or TRBD2 for D (5 bases each). This CDR3 spans 15 amino acids. V lost 4 bases, J lost 1 base, and 16 bases lay in between. Germline CDR1 and CDR2: DFQATT and SNEGSKA (reference sequence). The CDR3 region has the DNA TGCAGTGCTAAGGACTCGGGGCGATCCCAAGAGACCCAGTACTTC. The encoded protein is CSAKDSGRSQETQYF.

By sample fraction, this clonotype is medium-sized (0.01 to 0.1%). The library was prepared for alpha chains; this beta chain is a stray read, so its frequency means little. The chain links TRBV12-3 or TRBV12-4 to TRBJ2-1; 8 bases align to TRBD1. V dropped 6 bases and J dropped 7; count of bases not matched to a gene: 8. The CDR3 consists of 14 residues. CDR3 DNA: TGTGCCAGCAGCCCTACAGGGGGTTGGAATGAGCAGTTCTTC. This gives the protein CASSPTGGWNEQFF.

In its sample, this clonotype was seen many times. This beta chain is an off-target read within a library intended for alpha chains, so its frequency means little. This chain joins TRBV11-2 and TRBJ2-5; possible D gene TRBD1, 5 bases. The V end lost 1 base, the J end lost 2 bases, and 8 bases lay between the germline ends. The CDR3 length is 14 residues. CDR1 SGHAT and CDR2 FQNNGV come from the germline V gene. DNA for the CDR3: TGTGCCAGCAGCTTAGGGGGCACGCAAGAGACCCAGTACTTC. It specifies CASSLGGTQETQYF.

By frequency in the sample, this clonotype is medium-sized. The library was built for alpha chains, so this beta chain is an off-target read and its size means little. The genes are TRBV5-1 and TRBJ2-1; possible D gene TRBD1, 6 bases. The V end lost 4 bases, the J end lost 2 bases, and 19 bases lay between the germline ends. The germline V gene has CDR1 SGHRS and CDR2 YFSETQ. CDR3 length equals 17 residues. The CDR3: CASSVRPGTYTYNEQFF. DNA for the CDR3: TGCGCCAGCAGCGTACGGCCGGGGACATACACCTACAATGAGCAGTTCTTC.

This clonotype ranks as medium-sized. This beta chain appears as a stray read in a library generated for alpha chains; its size is not informative. The genes are TRBV6-1 and TRBJ1-5, with D maybe TRBD1 (5 bases). The CDR3 has 17 residues. Trimming took off 4 bases at V and 3 bases at J, with 19 bases between the two ends. Per germline, CDR1 MNHNS and CDR2 SASEGT. The CDR3 coding sequence is TGTGCCAGCAGTGGCCGACAGTCCCCATATAACAATCAGCCCCAGCATTTT. Residues: CASSGRQSPYNNQPQHF.

In its sample, this clonotype is medium-sized. For a library built for alpha chains, this beta chain is a stray read; little rests on its size. The chain joins TRBV7-8 to TRBJ2-1; 9 bases agree with TRBD1. The CDR3 runs 13 residues. V was clipped by 3 bases and J by 6 bases; unmatched bases: 0. CDR1 is SGHVS, CDR2 FQNEAQ, per germline. The CDR3 reads CASSLDRGNEQFF. The CDR3 region has the DNA TGTGCCAGCAGCTTGGACAGGGGCAATGAGCAGTTCTTC.

Sample share makes this clonotype medium-sized. In a library made to pick up alpha chains, this beta chain is a stray read with a size that means little. V is TRBV29-1 and J is TRBJ1-2; TRBD1 is a possible D gene (5 bases). The CDR3 consists of 13 residues. V lost 3 bases to trimming and J lost 2 bases, with 10 bases between them. CDR1 is SQVTM, CDR2 ANQGSEA, per germline. The CDR3 reads CSVDTGRNYGYTF. The CDR3 DNA sequence: TGCAGCGTTGACACAGGAAGAAACTATGGCTACACCTTC. The full variable domain, its missing parts supplied by reference TRBV29-1 and TRBJ1-2, is SAVISQKPSRDICQRGTSLTIQCQVDSQVTMMFWYRQQPGQSLTLIATANQGSEATYESGFVIDKFPISRPNLTFSTLTVSNMSPEDSSIYLCSVDTGRNYGYTFGSGTRLTVV.

This clonotype was counted ten times or more. Found in a library prepared for alpha chains, this beta chain is an off-target read, and its abundance has little meaning. The chain joins TRBV28 to TRBJ2-1, with a possible D match to TRBD1 (6 bases). Germline V CDR1 and CDR2: MDHEN, SYDVKM. This CDR3 has 14 amino acids. Trimming left V 10 bases short and J 5 bases short, with 18 bases between. This CDR3 reads CATTPRGANNEQFF. CDR3 DNA sequence: TGTGCCACCACTCCCAGGGGCGCTAACAATGAGCAGTTCTTC.